The present entry profiles one T cell receptor beta chain with its context. Its binding antigen is unknown. No clone much larger than this one lies a single base away; base qualities are absent. The immunoSEQ Assay, a bias-controlled multiplex PCR, was used to amplify TCRbeta CDR3 regions from genomic DNA. The original methods were these. The number of nucleated cells in each sample was estimated by amplification of reference gene primers within the assay. To quantify the absolute abundance of each unique TCRbeta CDR3 rearrangement, sequence reads were collapsed and filtered. For each sample, productive Simpson clonality was calculated as the square root of Simpson's diversity index over productive rearrangements. Here the immuneACCESS table is served through TCRdb, limited to in-frame sequences with V and J called. Missing clones are a known gap in these copies; in checked studies unresolved V genes cover under half, and the rest lacks a known reason. V, J and clone size derive from that table, while D and trimming were established from the DNA sequence. For this sample the table gives approximately 52,000 clones, of which more than 75% were detected only once. The top ten clones comprise approximately 15% of the sample.

CDR1 is given as SGHTA and CDR2 as FQGNSA, both from the germline V gene. The CDR3 spans 16 residues, from the cysteine through the phenylalanine. The retained sequence is limited to the CDR3, 48 bases, with the frame set at the first base. Clipping removes 2 bases from V and 6 bases from J, with 5 as the unmatched junction base count. Whole blood was collected in K2EDTA tubes by collaborating institutions according to the institutions' own protocols. For TCRbeta analysis, collaborators shipped samples as frozen whole blood, isolated PBMCs, or DNA extracted from either of those sample types. These data belong to a study of blood T cell repertoires in COVID-19 (dated by TCRdb to about 2020). Context from the whole study: Samples covering the acute and convalescent phases of COVID-19 were provided by collaborators in the United States, Italy and Spain. The prospective study material was composed of cDNA or gDNA derived from T cells, B-cell-depleted T cells, or PBMCs. Subjects who had been exposed to COVID-19, were actively infected with it, or had recovered from it provided the deeply sampled blood TCRbeta repertoires that made up the dataset. The repertoires were released in a freely available public database meant as a resource for research on the immune response to SARS-CoV-2. The samples were drawn from two sources: the first 160 participants of the ongoing ImmuneRACE study, and fewer than 1,500 subjects contributed by 6 global collaborators. A de-identified subject ID, COVID-19 status, age in years and sex were almost always included in the sample metadata. Where available, HLA class I and class II types were obtained from metadata supplied by the sample provider rather than from assay-based typing. The research as a whole found: Clinical and demographic metadata were provided uncurated, with the amount varying by source and participant.

Here the chain combines TRBV7-2 and TRBJ2-2; 11 central bases correspond to TRBD2. The sequence was obtained from a human donor with active COVID-19. The donor label of this sample is uncertain. The sample comprised peripheral blood. The nucleotide sequence is TGTGCCAGCAGCTTATCCCCACTAGCGGGGGCCGGGGAGCTGTTTTTT. The resulting protein is CASSLSPLAGAGELFF.